A single T cell receptor beta chain is shown here with its context. Germline lookup yields CDR1 LNHDA and CDR2 SQIVND (reference sequence). The CDR3 is made up of 15 amino acids. J gave up 5 bases and V 5 bases, and 4 bases lay outside the gene matches. These data are taken from a study of T cell changes during pregnancy in multiple sclerosis. Produced via immunoSEQ multiplex PCR; TCRdb's table is partial and in-frame only. The sample shows 40,000 to 45,000 clones, around 92% of them seen only once. The chain uses TRBV19 and TRBJ1-3; 12 nucleotides align to TRBD1. Sequenced material: CD4+ T cells from peripheral blood mononuclear cells, taken in the third trimester of pregnancy. The clonotype comes from a female donor with multiple sclerosis, enrolled in a pregnancy study. CDR3 protein: CASSPGTGGRNTIYF. In nucleotides, the CDR3 is TGTGCCAGTAGTCCCGGGACAGGGGGCAGAAACACCATATATTTT.